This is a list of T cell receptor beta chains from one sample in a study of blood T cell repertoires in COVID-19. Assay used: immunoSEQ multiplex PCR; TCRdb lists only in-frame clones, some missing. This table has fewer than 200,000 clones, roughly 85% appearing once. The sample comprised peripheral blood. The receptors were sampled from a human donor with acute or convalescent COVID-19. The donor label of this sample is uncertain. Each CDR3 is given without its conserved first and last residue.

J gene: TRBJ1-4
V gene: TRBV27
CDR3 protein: ASSFRPPGNPTNEKLF

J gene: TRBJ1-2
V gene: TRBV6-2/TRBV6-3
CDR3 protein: ASSPRTALGDYGYT

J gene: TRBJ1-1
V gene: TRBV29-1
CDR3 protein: SVVERGRLPPNTEAF

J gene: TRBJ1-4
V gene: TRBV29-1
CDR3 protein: SVQNLEKLF

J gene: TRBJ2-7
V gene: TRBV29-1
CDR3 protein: SVGQAPRYEQY

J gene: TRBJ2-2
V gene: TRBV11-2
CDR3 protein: ASSSLRGTGELF

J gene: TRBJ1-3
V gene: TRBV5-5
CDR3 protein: ASSLSGSGNTIY

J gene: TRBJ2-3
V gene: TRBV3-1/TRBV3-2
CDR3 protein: ASSSGQGEYTDTQY

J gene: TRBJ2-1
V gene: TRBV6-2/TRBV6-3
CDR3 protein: ASSSGWNEQF

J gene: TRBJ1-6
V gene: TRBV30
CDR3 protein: AWSVPAGASNSPLH

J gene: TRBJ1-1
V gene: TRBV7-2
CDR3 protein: ASSFRQGDTEAF

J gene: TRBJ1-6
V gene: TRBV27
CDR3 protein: ASSLLQGNSPLH